This T cell receptor (beta chain) was recovered during a study of blood T cell repertoires in COVID-19. Overall study: Samples of COVID-19 (acute and convalescent) were obtained from the United States, Italy and Spain. PBMCs, B-cell-depleted T cells, or T cells were the source of the cDNA or gDNA that made up the material.

The V end lost 2 bases, the J end lost 2 bases, and 10 bases lay between the germline ends. Germline assignment: CDR1 MNHNY and CDR2 SVGAGI (reference sequence). The CDR3 is 14 residues long. Methods used by the authors: Amplification of reference gene primers was used by the study to estimate nucleated cell counts. Repertoires were generated with immunoSEQ multiplex PCR, while TCRdb's copy carries only in-frame clones and drops some. For V, J and clone size, that table is used; D and trimming come from the DNA. In the table there are about 120,000 clones, 79% of which are singletons. The sequence was obtained from a man between 35 and 55 years old with active or convalescent COVID-19. What was sequenced was peripheral blood. This chain uses TRBV6-6 with TRBJ2-7, with D maybe TRBD1 (5 bases). This CDR3 reads CASSYGADAYEQYF. The CDR3 region has the DNA TGTGCCAGCAGTTACGGGGCGGATGCCTACGAGCAGTACTTC.